Sequencing of this T cell receptor (beta chain) was carried out in a study of T cells in Graves' hyperthyroidism and ophthalmopathy. This clonotype was detected many times. RNA transcripts yielded amplified TCR beta CDR3 regions. HTBI primers drove first-round RT-PCR of the TCR CDR3. TCRdb reanalysed the multiplex PCR reads using MiXCR and keeps one entry per CDR3 protein. The table lists some 400,000 distinct CDR3 sequences, over 11% of them singletons. This CDR3 region has 21 residues. CDR1 and CDR2 from the germline V gene are SGHAT and FQNNGV. The ends lost 2 bases at V and 3 bases at J; junction bases unmatched: 18.

Material: blood. The sequence was obtained from a woman aged 55-69 years with Graves' hyperthyroidism. This chain links TRBV11-2 with TRBJ2-3; 12 bases map to TRBD2. The CDR3 protein is CASSLFGWSNPGTSGTDTQYF. The DNA of the CDR3 is TGTGCCAGCAGCTTATTTGGTTGGTCCAACCCGGGGACTAGCGGGACAGATACGCAGTATTTT.